A single TCR beta chain is shown here with its context. Its antigen is unidentified. The identical CDR3 is also encoded by other nucleotide sequences in the sample. These data are taken from a study of T cell responses to AZD1222 COVID-19 vaccine. The V end lost 0 bases, the J end lost 3 bases, and 2 bases lay between the germline ends. CDR1 is SGDLS, CDR2 YYNGEE, per germline. CDR3 length: 12 residues. Assay: immunoSEQ multiplex PCR; the TCRdb copy retains only in-frame clones and omits some. The top ten hold less than 0.65% of the sample, which has around 270,000 clones, almost 95% seen once. Whole-study findings and limits: Mapped onto spike, vaccine-associated CD4 TCRs spanned it and were dominant at 160-218 and 743-854. Seropositive AZD1222 recipients at baseline numbered only six or seven.

The sample was peripheral blood, taken 28 days after the second AZD1222 dose. This chain uses TRBV9 with TRBJ2-3; D call uncertain. This receptor was identified in an adult who received the AZD1222 COVID-19 vaccine. The CDR3 loop is CASSVVTDTQYF. In nucleotides, the CDR3 is TGTGCCAGCAGCGTAGTGACAGATACGCAGTATTTT.